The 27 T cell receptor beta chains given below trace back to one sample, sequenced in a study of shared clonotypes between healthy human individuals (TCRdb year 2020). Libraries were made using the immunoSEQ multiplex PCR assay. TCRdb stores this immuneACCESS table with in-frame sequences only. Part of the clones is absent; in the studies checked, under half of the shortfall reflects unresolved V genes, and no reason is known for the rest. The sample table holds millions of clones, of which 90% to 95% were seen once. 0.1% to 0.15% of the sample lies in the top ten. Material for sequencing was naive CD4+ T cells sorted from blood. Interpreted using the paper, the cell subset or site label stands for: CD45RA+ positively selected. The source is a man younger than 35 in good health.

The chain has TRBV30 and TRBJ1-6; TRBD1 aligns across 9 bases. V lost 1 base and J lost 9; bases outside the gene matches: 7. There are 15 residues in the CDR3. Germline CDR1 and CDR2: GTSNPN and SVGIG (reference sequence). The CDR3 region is CAWSEQGAVGSPLHF. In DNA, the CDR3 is TGTGCCTGGAGTGAACAGGGGGCGGTTGGTTCACCCCTCCACTTT.

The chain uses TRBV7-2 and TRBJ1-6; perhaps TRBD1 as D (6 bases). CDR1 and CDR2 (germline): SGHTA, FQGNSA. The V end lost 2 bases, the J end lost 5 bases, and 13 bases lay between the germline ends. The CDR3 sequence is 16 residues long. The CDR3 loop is CASSLTTGIDNSPLHF. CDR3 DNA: TGTGCCAGCAGCTTAACTACAGGGATTGATAATTCACCCCTCCACTTT.

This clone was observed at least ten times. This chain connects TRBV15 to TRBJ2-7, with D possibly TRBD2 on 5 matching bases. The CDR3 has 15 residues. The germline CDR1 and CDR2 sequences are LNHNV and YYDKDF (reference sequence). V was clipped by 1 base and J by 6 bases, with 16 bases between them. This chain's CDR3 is CATSRVDGVASEQYF. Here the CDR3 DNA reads TGTGCCACCAGCAGAGTCGACGGGGTCGCAAGCGAGCAGTACTTC.

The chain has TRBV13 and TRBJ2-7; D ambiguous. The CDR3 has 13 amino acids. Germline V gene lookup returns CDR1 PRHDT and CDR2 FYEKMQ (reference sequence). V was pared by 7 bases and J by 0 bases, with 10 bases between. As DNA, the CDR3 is TGTGCCAGCACCTCGGCCGGCTCCTACGAGCAGTACTTC. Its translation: CASTSAGSYEQYF.

The CDR3 reads CASSPGLAGGYQETQYF. For the CDR3, the DNA is TGCGCCAGCAGCCCTGGACTAGCGGGAGGCTACCAAGAGACCCAGTACTTC. The rearrangement uses TRBV5-1 and TRBJ2-5; 14 bases are a match to TRBD2. The CDR3 has 17 residues. The V segment lost 4 bases and the J segment 0 bases; nucleotides outside the gene matches: 5. Germline V lookup: CDR1 SGHRS, CDR2 YFSETQ.

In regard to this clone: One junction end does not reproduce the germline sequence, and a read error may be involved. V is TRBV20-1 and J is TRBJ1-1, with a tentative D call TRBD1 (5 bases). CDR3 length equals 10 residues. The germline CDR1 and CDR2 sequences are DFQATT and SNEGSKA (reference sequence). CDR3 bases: TGCAGTGCCAGAGGGGAGGTAGCTTTCTTT. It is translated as CSARGEVAFF.

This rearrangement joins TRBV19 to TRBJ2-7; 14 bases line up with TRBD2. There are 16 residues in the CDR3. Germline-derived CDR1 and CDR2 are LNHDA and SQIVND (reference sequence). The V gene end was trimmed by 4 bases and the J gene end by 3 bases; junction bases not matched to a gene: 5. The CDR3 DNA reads TGTGCCAGTAGTAGAGCGGGGACTAGCGGGAGCTACGAGCAGTACTTC. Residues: CASSRAGTSGSYEQYF.

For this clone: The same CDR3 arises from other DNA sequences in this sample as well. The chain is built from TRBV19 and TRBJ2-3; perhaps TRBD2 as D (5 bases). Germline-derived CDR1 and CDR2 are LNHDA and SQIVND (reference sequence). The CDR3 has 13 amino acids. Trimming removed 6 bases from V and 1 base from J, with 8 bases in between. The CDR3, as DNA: TGTGCCAGTAGGCGAGCGGGCACAGATACGCAGTATTTT. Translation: CASRRAGTDTQYF. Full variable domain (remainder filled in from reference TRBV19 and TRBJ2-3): DGGITQSPKYLFRKEGQNVTLSCEQNLNHDAMYWYRQDPGQGLRLIYYSQIVNDFQKGDIAEGYSVSREKKESFPLTVTSAQKNPTAFYLCASRRAGTDTQYFGPGTRLTVL.

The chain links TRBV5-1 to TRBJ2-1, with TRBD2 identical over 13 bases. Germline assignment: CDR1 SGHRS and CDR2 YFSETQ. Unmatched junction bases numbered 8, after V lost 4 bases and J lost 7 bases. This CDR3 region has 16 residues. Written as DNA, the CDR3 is TGCGCCAGCAGCGGAAGTACTAGCGGGGGGGCGAATGAGCAGTTCTTC. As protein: CASSGSTSGGANEQFF.

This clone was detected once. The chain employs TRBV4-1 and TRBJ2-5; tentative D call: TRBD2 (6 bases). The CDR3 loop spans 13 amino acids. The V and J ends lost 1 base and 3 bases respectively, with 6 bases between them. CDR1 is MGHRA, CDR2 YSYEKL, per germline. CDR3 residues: CASSQGGEETQYF. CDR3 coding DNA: TGCGCCAGCAGCCAAGGCGGGGAAGAGACCCAGTACTTC.

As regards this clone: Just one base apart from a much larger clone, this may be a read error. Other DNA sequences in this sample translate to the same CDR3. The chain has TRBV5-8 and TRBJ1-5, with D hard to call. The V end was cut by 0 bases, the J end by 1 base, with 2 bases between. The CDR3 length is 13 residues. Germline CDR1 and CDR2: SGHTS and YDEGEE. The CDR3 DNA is TGTGCCAGCAGCTTGGACAGCAATCAGCCCCAGCATTTT. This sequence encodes CASSLDSNQPQHF.

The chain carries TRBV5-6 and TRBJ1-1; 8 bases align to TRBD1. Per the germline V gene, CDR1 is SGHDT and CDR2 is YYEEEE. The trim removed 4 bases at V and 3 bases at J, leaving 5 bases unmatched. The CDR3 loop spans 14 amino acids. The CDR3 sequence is CASSAWTGYTEAFF. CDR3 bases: TGTGCCAGCAGCGCGTGGACAGGGTACACTGAAGCTTTCTTT.

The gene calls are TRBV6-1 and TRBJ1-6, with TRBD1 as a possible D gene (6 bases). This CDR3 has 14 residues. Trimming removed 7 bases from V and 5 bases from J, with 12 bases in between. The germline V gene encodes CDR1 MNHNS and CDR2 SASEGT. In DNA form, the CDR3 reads TGTGCCAGCACTGGGACACTAAATAATTCACCCCTCCACTTT. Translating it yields CASTGTLNNSPLHF.

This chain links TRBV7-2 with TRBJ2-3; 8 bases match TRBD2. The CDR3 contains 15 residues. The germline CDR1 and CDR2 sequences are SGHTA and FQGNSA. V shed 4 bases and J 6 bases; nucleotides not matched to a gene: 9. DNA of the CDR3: TGTGCCAGCAGCTACCCCGGGACTAGAACGGATACGCAGTATTTT. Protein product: CASSYPGTRTDTQYF.

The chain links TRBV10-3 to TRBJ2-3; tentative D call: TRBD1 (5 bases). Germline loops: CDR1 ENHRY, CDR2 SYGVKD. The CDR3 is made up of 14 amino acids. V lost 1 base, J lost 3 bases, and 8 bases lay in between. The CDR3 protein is CAISEFPGTDTQYF. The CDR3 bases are TGTGCCATCAGTGAGTTCCCAGGGACAGATACGCAGTATTTT.

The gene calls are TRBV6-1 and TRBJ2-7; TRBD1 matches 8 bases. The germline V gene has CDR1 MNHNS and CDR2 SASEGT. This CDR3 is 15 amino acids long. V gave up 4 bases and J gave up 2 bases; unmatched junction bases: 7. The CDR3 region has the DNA TGTGCCAGCAGTGCCCCGACAGGGGTGGCCTACGAGCAGTACTTC. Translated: CASSAPTGVAYEQYF.

CDR3 amino acids: CASSPDRGVDEQYF. The CDR3 bases are TGTGCCAGTAGTCCAGACAGGGGCGTCGACGAGCAGTACTTC. V usage is TRBV19 and J usage is TRBJ2-7; 8 bases fit TRBD1. This CDR3 region has 14 residues. CDR1 LNHDA and CDR2 SQIVND come from the germline V gene (reference sequence). The junction had 8 bases not matched to a gene; V was cut back by 5 bases and J by 5 bases.

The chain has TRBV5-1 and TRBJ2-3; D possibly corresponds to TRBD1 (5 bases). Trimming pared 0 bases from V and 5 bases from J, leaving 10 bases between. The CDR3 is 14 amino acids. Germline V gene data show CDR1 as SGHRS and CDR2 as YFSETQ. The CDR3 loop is CASSLEGLRDTQYF. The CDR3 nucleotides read TGCGCCAGCAGCTTGGAGGGGTTGAGAGATACGCAGTATTTT. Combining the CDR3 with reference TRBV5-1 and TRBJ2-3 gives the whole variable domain KAGVTQTPRYLIKTRGQQVTLSCSPISGHRSVSWYQQTPGQGLQFLFEYFSETQRNKGNFPGRFSGRQFSNSRSEMNVSTLELGDSALYLCASSLEGLRDTQYFGPGTRLTVL.

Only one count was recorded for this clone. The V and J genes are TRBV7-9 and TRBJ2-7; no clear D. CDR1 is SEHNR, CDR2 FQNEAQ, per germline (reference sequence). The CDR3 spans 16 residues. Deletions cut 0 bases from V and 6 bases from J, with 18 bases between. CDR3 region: CASSLAGGISTSEQYF. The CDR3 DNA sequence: TGTGCCAGCAGCTTAGCTGGTGGGATAAGTACCTCCGAGCAGTACTTC.

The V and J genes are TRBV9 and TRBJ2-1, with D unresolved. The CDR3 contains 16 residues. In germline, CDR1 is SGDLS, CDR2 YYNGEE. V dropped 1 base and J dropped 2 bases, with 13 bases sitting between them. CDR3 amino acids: CASSVSASRTYNEQFF. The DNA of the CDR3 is TGTGCCAGCAGCGTATCGGCCAGCCGAACCTACAATGAGCAGTTCTTC.

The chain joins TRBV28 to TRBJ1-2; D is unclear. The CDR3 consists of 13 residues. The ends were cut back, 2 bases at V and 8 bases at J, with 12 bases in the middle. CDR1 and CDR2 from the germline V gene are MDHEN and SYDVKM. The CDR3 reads CASSLLGFDGYTF. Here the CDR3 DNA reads TGTGCCAGCAGTTTACTGGGATTCGACGGCTACACCTTC.

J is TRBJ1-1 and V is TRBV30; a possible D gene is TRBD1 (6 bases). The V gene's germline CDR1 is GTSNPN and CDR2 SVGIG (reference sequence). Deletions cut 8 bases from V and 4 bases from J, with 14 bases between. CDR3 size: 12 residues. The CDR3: CAGQGSSTEAFF. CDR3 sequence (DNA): TGTGCCGGCCAGGGGTCCTCCACTGAAGCTTTCTTT.

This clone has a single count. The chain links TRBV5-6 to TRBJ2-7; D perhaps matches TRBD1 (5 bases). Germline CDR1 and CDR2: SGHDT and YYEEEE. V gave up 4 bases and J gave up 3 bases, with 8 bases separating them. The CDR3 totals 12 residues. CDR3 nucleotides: TGTGCCAGCAGCGCTAGGGGCTACGAGCAGTACTTC. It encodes CASSARGYEQYF.

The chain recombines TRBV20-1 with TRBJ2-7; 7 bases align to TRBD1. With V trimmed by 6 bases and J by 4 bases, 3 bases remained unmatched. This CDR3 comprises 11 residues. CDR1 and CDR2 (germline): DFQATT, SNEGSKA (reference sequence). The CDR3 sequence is CSAVGQYEQYF. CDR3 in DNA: TGCAGTGCCGTGGGACAGTACGAGCAGTACTTC.

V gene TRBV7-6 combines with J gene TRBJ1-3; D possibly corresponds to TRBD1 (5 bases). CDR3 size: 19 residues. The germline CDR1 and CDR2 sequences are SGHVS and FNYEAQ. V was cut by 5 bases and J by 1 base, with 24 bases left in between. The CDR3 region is CASSPAGGALTASGNTIYF. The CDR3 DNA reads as TGTGCCAGCAGCCCCGCTGGTGGGGCCCTGACAGCTTCTGGAAACACCATATATTTT.

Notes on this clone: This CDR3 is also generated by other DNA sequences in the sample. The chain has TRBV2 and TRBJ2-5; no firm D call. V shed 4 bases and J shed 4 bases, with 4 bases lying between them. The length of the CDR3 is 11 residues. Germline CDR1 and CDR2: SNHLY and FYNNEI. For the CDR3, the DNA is TGTGCCAGCAGTGTAATAGAGACCCAGTACTTC. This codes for CASSVIETQYF.

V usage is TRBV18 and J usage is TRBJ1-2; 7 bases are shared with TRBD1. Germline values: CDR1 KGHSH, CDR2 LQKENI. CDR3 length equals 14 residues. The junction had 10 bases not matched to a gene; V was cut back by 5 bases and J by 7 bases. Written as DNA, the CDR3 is TGTGCCAGCTCAGCAGGGACAGCCAGGATTGGCTACACCTTC. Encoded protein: CASSAGTARIGYTF.